One T cell receptor beta chain is described in this entry. The antigen is unknown. The healthy adult donors were HIV-negative and reported no recent acute infections or vaccinations. The CDR3 is 15 amino acids. V lost 4 bases and J lost 2, with 15 bases in between. Germline V lookup: CDR1 KGHSH, CDR2 LQKENI. The record originates from a study of shared clonotypes between healthy human individuals. General observations from the study: An effect of sequencing depth on clonotype sharing among donors was expected.

Each subset's genomic DNA was shared equally among a number of immunoSEQ plates. Data came from immunoSEQ multiplex PCR; TCRdb stores just in-frame clones and leaves some out. Of 2.5 million or so clones listed, about 92% are singletons. The chain joins TRBV18 to TRBJ2-7; the D is unclear. The sequence came from a man younger than 35 in good health. Specimen: naive CD4+ T cells sorted from blood. The subset denotes: CD45RA+ positively selected. CDR3 residues: CASSLTPGRTYEQYF. CDR3 coding DNA: TGTGCCAGCTCACTGACCCCCGGCCGTACCTACGAGCAGTACTTC.